These T cell receptor beta chains were read from a single sample in a study of OX40 agonist ivuxolimab in advanced cancers. The assay was immunoSEQ multiplex PCR, and TCRdb's table has in-frame clones only and misses some. The sample contains tens of thousands of clones, roughly four fifths of which appear only once. Sample: CD4+ or CD8+ T cells sorted from blood, taken in a trial of the OX40 agonist ivuxolimab. The receptors shown here come from an adult with an advanced solid tumor such as melanoma, head and neck, liver or kidney cancer. CDR3s include the opening cysteine and the closing phenylalanine or tryptophan. The order of the fields is V gene, D gene, clone size, J gene, CDR3 length, CDR3 protein, CDR3 DNA. A D gene is named only where the DNA matches it firmly. Clone size is stated in some rows and not others, as once, few, many or a class when expanded.

v_call: TRBV19
d_call: .
clone_size: .
j_call: TRBJ2-1
cdr3_length: 12
cdr3_aa: CATGTRYNEQFF
cdr3_nt: TGTGCCACAGGGACGCGCTACAATGAGCAGTTCTTC

v_call: TRBV7-2
d_call: TRBD1
clone_size: .
j_call: TRBJ1-2
cdr3_length: 15
cdr3_aa: CASSQNGQGLSGYTF
cdr3_nt: TGTGCCAGCAGCCAGAACGGACAGGGATTGTCTGGCTACACCTTC

v_call: TRBV19
d_call: TRBD2
clone_size: few
j_call: TRBJ2-5
cdr3_length: 16
cdr3_aa: CASSVLLAGGQETQYF
cdr3_nt: TGTGCCAGTAGTGTACTACTAGCGGGGGGCCAAGAGACCCAGTACTTC

v_call: TRBV2
d_call: TRBD1
clone_size: .
j_call: TRBJ1-6
cdr3_length: 13
cdr3_aa: CASEPGQGLPLHF
cdr3_nt: TGTGCCAGCGAACCGGGACAGGGGTTACCCCTCCACTTT

v_call: TRBV4-2
d_call: .
clone_size: .
j_call: TRBJ1-2
cdr3_length: 19
cdr3_aa: CASSQDRLVGGLVDYGYTF
cdr3_nt: TGTGCCAGCAGCCAAGATCGGTTAGTTGGGGGGCTGGTGGACTATGGCTACACCTTC

v_call: TRBV18
d_call: .
clone_size: .
j_call: TRBJ1-1
cdr3_length: 16
cdr3_aa: CASSPLPQGPNAEAFF
cdr3_nt: TGTGCCAGCTCACCACTCCCCCAAGGACCGAACGCTGAAGCTTTCTTT

v_call: TRBV2
d_call: .
clone_size: .
j_call: TRBJ1-3
cdr3_length: 14
cdr3_aa: CASTGDISGNTIYF
cdr3_nt: TGTGCCAGCACAGGGGACATCTCTGGAAACACCATATATTTT

v_call: TRBV5-1
d_call: TRBD1
clone_size: .
j_call: TRBJ2-1
cdr3_length: 13
cdr3_aa: CASSLGDSHEQFF
cdr3_nt: TGCGCCAGCAGCTTGGGGGACAGCCATGAGCAGTTCTTC

v_call: TRBV7-9
d_call: TRBD1
clone_size: .
j_call: TRBJ1-5
cdr3_length: 13
cdr3_aa: CASRGQPNQPQHF
cdr3_nt: TGTGCCAGCAGGGGACAGCCCAATCAGCCCCAGCATTTT

v_call: TRBV23-1
d_call: .
clone_size: .
j_call: TRBJ1-1
cdr3_length: 16
cdr3_aa: CASGKGRGGRNTEAFF
cdr3_nt: TGCGCCAGCGGTAAGGGCCGAGGGGGTAGGAACACTGAAGCTTTCTTT

v_call: TRBV2
d_call: .
clone_size: few
j_call: TRBJ1-2
cdr3_length: 13
cdr3_aa: CASRVLANYGYTF
cdr3_nt: TGTGCCAGCAGGGTGTTAGCTAACTATGGCTACACCTTC

v_call: TRBV6-4
d_call: .
clone_size: .
j_call: TRBJ2-6
cdr3_length: 17
cdr3_aa: CASSERDGSSGANVLTF
cdr3_nt: TGTGCCAGCAGTGAACGGGACGGAAGCTCTGGGGCCAACGTCCTGACTTTC

v_call: TRBV18
d_call: .
clone_size: .
j_call: TRBJ1-3
cdr3_length: 18
cdr3_aa: CASSPIPKGRISGNTIYF
cdr3_nt: TGTGCCAGCTCACCAATCCCCAAGGGCCGCATCTCTGGAAACACCATATATTTT

v_call: TRBV6-6
d_call: .
clone_size: .
j_call: TRBJ1-1
cdr3_length: 15
cdr3_aa: CASTDGTPMNTEAFF
cdr3_nt: TGTGCCAGCACTGACGGGACACCAATGAACACTGAAGCTTTCTTT

v_call: TRBV2
d_call: .
clone_size: .
j_call: TRBJ1-1
cdr3_length: 15
cdr3_aa: CASSDQGTGITEAFF
cdr3_nt: TGTGCCAGCAGTGACCAGGGTACGGGGATCACTGAAGCTTTCTTT

v_call: TRBV29-1
d_call: .
clone_size: .
j_call: TRBJ1-2
cdr3_length: 13
cdr3_aa: CSVDVGAGYGYTF
cdr3_nt: TGCAGCGTTGACGTGGGCGCGGGCTATGGCTACACCTTC

v_call: TRBV6-5
d_call: .
clone_size: .
j_call: TRBJ1-2
cdr3_length: 13
cdr3_aa: CASSYSGAYGYTF
cdr3_nt: TGTGCCAGCAGTTACTCGGGAGCCTATGGCTACACCTTC

v_call: TRBV7-9
d_call: .
clone_size: .
j_call: TRBJ2-3
cdr3_length: 15
cdr3_aa: CASSLRRLTEDTQYF
cdr3_nt: TGTGCCAGCAGCTTAAGGCGCCTCACGGAGGATACGCAGTATTTT

v_call: TRBV7-9
d_call: .
clone_size: .
j_call: TRBJ2-6
cdr3_length: 15
cdr3_aa: CASSPVGTGANVLTF
cdr3_nt: TGTGCCAGCAGCCCCGTGGGGACTGGGGCCAACGTCCTGACTTTC

v_call: TRBV28
d_call: .
clone_size: .
j_call: TRBJ1-6
cdr3_length: 16
cdr3_aa: CASSPRQSSYNSPLHF
cdr3_nt: TGTGCCAGCAGCCCCCGACAGAGCTCCTATAATTCACCCCTCCACTTT

v_call: TRBV5-6
d_call: .
clone_size: .
j_call: TRBJ2-2
cdr3_length: 16
cdr3_aa: CASSPRTGANTGELFF
cdr3_nt: TGTGCCAGCAGCCCAAGGACGGGAGCGAACACCGGGGAGCTGTTTTTT

v_call: TRBV19
d_call: TRBD1
clone_size: .
j_call: TRBJ2-2
cdr3_length: 15
cdr3_aa: CASSLGTGFSGELFF
cdr3_nt: TGTGCCAGTAGCCTCGGGACAGGGTTTTCCGGGGAGCTGTTTTTT

v_call: TRBV7-9
d_call: .
clone_size: .
j_call: TRBJ1-2
cdr3_length: 15
cdr3_aa: CASSSLLGSNYGYTF
cdr3_nt: TGTGCCAGCAGTTCACTTTTGGGGTCCAACTATGGCTACACCTTC

v_call: TRBV5-5
d_call: .
clone_size: .
j_call: TRBJ1-2
cdr3_length: 13
cdr3_aa: CASSFRGNYGYTF
cdr3_nt: TGTGCCAGCAGCTTTCGCGGAAACTATGGCTACACCTTC

v_call: TRBV5-8
d_call: .
clone_size: once
j_call: TRBJ1-5
cdr3_length: 15
cdr3_aa: CASSSRGYSNQPQHF
cdr3_nt: TGTGCCAGCAGCTCCAGGGGTTATAGCAATCAGCCCCAGCATTTT

v_call: TRBV5-1
d_call: TRBD1
clone_size: .
j_call: TRBJ2-3
cdr3_length: 15
cdr3_aa: CASSLEQGSTDTQYF
cdr3_nt: TGCGCCAGCAGCTTGGAACAGGGGAGCACAGATACGCAGTATTTT

v_call: TRBV25-1
d_call: .
clone_size: .
j_call: TRBJ1-6
cdr3_length: 13
cdr3_aa: CASSLGGNSPLHF
cdr3_nt: TGTGCCAGCAGTTTGGGGGGTAATTCACCCCTCCACTTT

v_call: TRBV12-2
d_call: .
clone_size: .
j_call: TRBJ1-1
cdr3_length: 14
cdr3_aa: CASRAGPRNTEAFF
cdr3_nt: TGTGCAAGTCGCGCGGGCCCCCGGAACACTGAAGCTTTCTTT

v_call: TRBV28
d_call: TRBD1
clone_size: .
j_call: TRBJ1-2
cdr3_length: 14
cdr3_aa: CASSIGQAAYGYTF
cdr3_nt: TGTGCCAGCAGTATCGGACAGGCAGCCTATGGCTACACCTTC

v_call: TRBV5-1
d_call: .
clone_size: .
j_call: TRBJ2-6
cdr3_length: 16
cdr3_aa: CASSSLPHSGANVLTF
cdr3_nt: TGCGCCAGCAGCTCGCTTCCCCACTCTGGGGCCAACGTCCTGACTTTC

v_call: TRBV6-4
d_call: TRBD1
clone_size: .
j_call: TRBJ1-1
cdr3_length: 14
cdr3_aa: CASRPGQTNTEAFF
cdr3_nt: TGTGCCAGCAGACCGGGACAGACGAACACTGAAGCTTTCTTT

v_call: TRBV5-4
d_call: .
clone_size: medium-sized
j_call: TRBJ1-1
cdr3_length: 17
cdr3_aa: CASSLARGGRADTEAFF
cdr3_nt: TGTGCCAGCAGCTTGGCCCGAGGTGGGCGGGCGGACACTGAAGCTTTCTTT